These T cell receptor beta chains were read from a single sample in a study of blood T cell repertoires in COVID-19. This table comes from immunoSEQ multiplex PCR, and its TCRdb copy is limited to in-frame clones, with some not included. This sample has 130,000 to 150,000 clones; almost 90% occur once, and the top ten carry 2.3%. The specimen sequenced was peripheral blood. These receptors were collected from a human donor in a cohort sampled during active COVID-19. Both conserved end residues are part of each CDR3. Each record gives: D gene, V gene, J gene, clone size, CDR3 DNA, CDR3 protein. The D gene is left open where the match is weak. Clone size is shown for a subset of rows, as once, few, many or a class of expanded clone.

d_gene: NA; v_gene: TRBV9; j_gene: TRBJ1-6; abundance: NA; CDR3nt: TGTGCCAGCAGCGTCGGGAATTCACCCCTCCACTTT; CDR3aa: CASSVGNSPLHF
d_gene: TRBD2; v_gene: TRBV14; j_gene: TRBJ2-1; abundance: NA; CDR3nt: TGTGCCAGCAGCCAAGGGGCGGGAGGGCCCGATGAGCAGTTCTTC; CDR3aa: CASSQGAGGPDEQFF
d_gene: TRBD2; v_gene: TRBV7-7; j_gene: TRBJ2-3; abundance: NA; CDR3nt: TGTGCTAGCAGCCCGTCCAGTTTTAGCGGGAGCACAGATACGCAGTATTTT; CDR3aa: CASSPSSFSGSTDTQYF
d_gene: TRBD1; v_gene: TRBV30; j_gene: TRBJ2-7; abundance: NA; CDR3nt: TGTGCCTGGAGCCTAGGGGGCAGGGGCTACGAGCAGTACTTC; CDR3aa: CAWSLGGRGYEQYF
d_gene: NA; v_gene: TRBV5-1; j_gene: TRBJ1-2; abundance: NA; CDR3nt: TGCGCCAGCAGCTTGACAGGCAGAGCTAACTATGGCTACACCTTC; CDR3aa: CASSLTGRANYGYTF
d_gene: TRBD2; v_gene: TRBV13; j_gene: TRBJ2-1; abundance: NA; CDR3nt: TGTGCCAGCAGCTTTCATACTAGCGGCTACAATGAGCAGTTCTTC; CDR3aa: CASSFHTSGYNEQFF
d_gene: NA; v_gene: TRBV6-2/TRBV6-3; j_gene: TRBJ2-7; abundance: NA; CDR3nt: TGTGCCAGCAGTTACTGGGGCAGGGCTACGTACGAGCAGTACTTC; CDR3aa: CASSYWGRATYEQYF
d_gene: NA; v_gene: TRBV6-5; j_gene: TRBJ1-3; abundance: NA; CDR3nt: TGTGCCAGCACACACCTTTTGATTCACACCATATATTTT; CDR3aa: CASTHLLIHTIYF
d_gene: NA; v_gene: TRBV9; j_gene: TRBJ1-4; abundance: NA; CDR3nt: TGTGCCAGCAGCGTAGGCCCCATGAACAGTGCCCTGAATGAAAAACTGTTTTTT; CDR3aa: CASSVGPMNSALNEKLFF
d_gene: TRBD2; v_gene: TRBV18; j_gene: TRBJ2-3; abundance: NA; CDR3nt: TGTGCCAGCTCACCAGGGCTAGCGGGAGTTTTAGATACGCAGTATTTT; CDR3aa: CASSPGLAGVLDTQYF
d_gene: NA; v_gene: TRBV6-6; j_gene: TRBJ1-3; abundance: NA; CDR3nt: TGTGCCAGCAGTTCCCCGGGGGTCGGGAACACCATATATTTT; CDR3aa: CASSSPGVGNTIYF
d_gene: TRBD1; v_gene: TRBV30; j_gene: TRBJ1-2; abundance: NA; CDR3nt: TGTGCCTGGAGGAGACAGGGGCCTAACTATGGCTACACCTTC; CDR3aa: CAWRRQGPNYGYTF
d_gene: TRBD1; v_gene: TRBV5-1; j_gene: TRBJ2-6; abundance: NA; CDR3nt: TGCGCCAGCAGCTTTTTAGGGACAGGGGGCTCTGGGGCCAACGTCCTGACTTTC; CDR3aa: CASSFLGTGGSGANVLTF
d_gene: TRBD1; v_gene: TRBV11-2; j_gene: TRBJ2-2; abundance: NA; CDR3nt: TGTGCCAGCAGCACCGGGACAGGGATGTCCGGGGAGCTGTTTTTT; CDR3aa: CASSTGTGMSGELFF
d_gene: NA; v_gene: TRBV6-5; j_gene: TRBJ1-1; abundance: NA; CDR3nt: TGTGCCAGCAGTTCCCGTCGTGACACTGAAGCTTTCTTT; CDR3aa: CASSSRRDTEAFF
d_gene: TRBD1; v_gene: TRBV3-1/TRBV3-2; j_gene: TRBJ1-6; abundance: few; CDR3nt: TGTGCCAGCAGCCAAGGGGGACAGGACCATAATTCACCCCTCCACTTT; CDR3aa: CASSQGGQDHNSPLHF
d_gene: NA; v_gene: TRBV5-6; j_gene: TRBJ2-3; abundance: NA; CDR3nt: TGTGCCAGCAGCTATTCCGGGACTGGGCGCACAGATACGCAGTATTTT; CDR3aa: CASSYSGTGRTDTQYF
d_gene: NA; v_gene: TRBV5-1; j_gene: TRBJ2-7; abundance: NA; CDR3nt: TGCGCCAGCAGCTTCTACAGGGAAGGTTCCGAGCAGTACTTC; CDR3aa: CASSFYREGSEQYF
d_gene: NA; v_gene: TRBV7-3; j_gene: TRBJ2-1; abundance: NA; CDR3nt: TGTGCCAGCAGCTTACAGGGTAGGAATGAGCAGTTCTTC; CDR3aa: CASSLQGRNEQFF
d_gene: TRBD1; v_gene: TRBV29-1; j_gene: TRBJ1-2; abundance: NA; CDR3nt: TGCAGCGGAGGACAGGGTGACTATGGCTACACCTTC; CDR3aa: CSGGQGDYGYTF
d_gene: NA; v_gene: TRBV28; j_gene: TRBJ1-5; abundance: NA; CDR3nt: TGTGCCAGCAGTCACGGGAGAAGCAATCAGCCCCAGCATTTT; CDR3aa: CASSHGRSNQPQHF
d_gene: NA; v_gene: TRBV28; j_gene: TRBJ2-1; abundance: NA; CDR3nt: TGTGCCAGCAGCCCGGCCCCTAGTTCCTACAATGAGCAGTTCTTC; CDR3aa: CASSPAPSSYNEQFF
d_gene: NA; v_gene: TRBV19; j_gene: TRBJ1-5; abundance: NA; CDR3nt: TGTGCCAGTAGTATAGCCCACCCCTACGGTGGGCTACGATATAGCAATCAGCCCCAGCATTTT; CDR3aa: CASSIAHPYGGLRYSNQPQHF
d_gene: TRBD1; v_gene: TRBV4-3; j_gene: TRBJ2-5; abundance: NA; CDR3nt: TGCGCCAGCAGCCAGGATCATTCCGACAGGGGGGGAGAGACCCAGTACTTC; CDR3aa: CASSQDHSDRGGETQYF
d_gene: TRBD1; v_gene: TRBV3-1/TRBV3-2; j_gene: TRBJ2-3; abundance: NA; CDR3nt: TGTGCCAGCAGCCCCACAGGGGTGGATACGCAGTATTTT; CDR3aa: CASSPTGVDTQYF
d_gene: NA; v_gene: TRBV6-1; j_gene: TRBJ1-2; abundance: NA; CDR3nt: TGTGCCAGCAGTGATGATATACAGGCATTCCTCTATGGCTACACCTTC; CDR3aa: CASSDDIQAFLYGYTF
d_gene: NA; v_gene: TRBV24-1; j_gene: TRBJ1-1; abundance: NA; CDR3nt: TGTGCCACCAGTGCGGGTCGGGACACTGAAGCTTTCTTT; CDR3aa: CATSAGRDTEAFF
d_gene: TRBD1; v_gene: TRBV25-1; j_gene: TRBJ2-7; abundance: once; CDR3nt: TGTGCCGAGGCAGGGACAGGCTGCGAGCAGTACTTC; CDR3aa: CAEAGTGCEQYF
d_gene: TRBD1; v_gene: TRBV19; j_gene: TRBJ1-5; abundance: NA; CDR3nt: TGTGCCAGTAGTATAGGTCAGGGGGCCGACAATCAGCCCCAGCATTTT; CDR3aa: CASSIGQGADNQPQHF
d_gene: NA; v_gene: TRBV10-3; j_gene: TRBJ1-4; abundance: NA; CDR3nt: TGTGCCATCAGTGAGTCGCAGGAAAAACTGTTTTTT; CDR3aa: CAISESQEKLFF
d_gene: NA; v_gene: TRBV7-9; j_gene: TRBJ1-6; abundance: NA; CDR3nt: TGTGCCAGCAGCTTACAAGGGGGACATAATTCACCCCTCCACTTT; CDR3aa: CASSLQGGHNSPLHF
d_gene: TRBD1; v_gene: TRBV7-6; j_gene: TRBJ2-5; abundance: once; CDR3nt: TGTGCCAGCAGCTACAGGGGAGAGACCCAGTACTTC; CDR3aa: CASSYRGETQYF
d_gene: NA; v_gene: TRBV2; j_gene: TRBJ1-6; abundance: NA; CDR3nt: TGTGCCAGCAGGAGGGCCCGGGCTCTTGATAATTCACCCCTCCACTTT; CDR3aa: CASRRARALDNSPLHF
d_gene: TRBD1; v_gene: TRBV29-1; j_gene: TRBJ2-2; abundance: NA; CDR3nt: TGCAGCGTTCGGACAGGAGCGAACACCGGGGAGCTGTTTTTT; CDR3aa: CSVRTGANTGELFF
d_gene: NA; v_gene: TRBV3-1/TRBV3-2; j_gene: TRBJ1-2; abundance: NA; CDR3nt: TGTGCCAGCAGCCAAGGCGGACAGTCCTATGGCTACACCTTC; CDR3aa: CASSQGGQSYGYTF
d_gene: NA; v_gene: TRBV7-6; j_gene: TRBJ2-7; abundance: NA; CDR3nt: TGTGCCAGCAGCTTAGCTTTGGCGGGCTCCTACGAGCAGTACTTC; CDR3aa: CASSLALAGSYEQYF
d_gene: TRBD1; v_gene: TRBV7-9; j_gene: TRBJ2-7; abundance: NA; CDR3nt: TGTGCCAGCAGCTTGGACAGGGGTCGGCGGCCTGAGCAGTACTTC; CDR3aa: CASSLDRGRRPEQYF
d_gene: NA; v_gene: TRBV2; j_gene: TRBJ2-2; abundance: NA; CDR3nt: TGTGCCAGCAGTGAGGAGCACACCGGGGAGCTGTTTTTT; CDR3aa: CASSEEHTGELFF
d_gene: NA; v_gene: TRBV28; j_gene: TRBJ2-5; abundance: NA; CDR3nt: TGTGCCAGCAGTTTACTAACGGGAGAGGGGACCCAGTACTTC; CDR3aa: CASSLLTGEGTQYF
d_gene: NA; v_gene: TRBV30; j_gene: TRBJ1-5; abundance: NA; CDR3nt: TGTGCCTGGTCCATGGGAGGGGATCGACCCCAGCATTTT; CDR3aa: CAWSMGGDRPQHF
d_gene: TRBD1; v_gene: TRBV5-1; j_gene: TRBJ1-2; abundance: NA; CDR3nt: TGCGCCACCTCGGTACAGGGGCTCACAAAATCCTTAGTCCCGGTGGGCTACACCTTC; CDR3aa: CATSVQGLTKSLVPVGYTF